The 25 T cell receptor beta chains below come from one sample, sequenced in a study of blood T cell repertoires in COVID-19. Assay: immunoSEQ multiplex PCR; the TCRdb copy retains only in-frame clones and omits some. The data show about 190,000 clones, roughly nine tenths seen once. Sequenced: peripheral blood. The receptors here all came from a young man with acute or convalescent COVID-19.

V usage is TRBV27 and J usage is TRBJ2-3, with D possibly matching TRBD1 (6 bases). The CDR3 is 13 amino acids. In germline, CDR1 is MNHEY, CDR2 SMNVEV (reference sequence). Trimming removed 4 bases at V and 8 bases at J, with 13 bases between. The CDR3 reads CASSSDSLGTQYF. CDR3 DNA: TGTGCCAGCAGTTCGGACAGTTTGGGTACGCAGTATTTT.

The CDR3 sequence is CATSRAGGDATGELFF. The DNA of the CDR3 is TGTGCCACCAGCAGAGCGGGGGGGGACGCGACCGGGGAGCTGTTTTTT. This chain links TRBV15 with TRBJ2-2; TRBD2 aligns across 8 bases. CDR1 is LNHNV, CDR2 YYDKDF, per germline (reference sequence). The CDR3 extends over 16 amino acids. Unmatched junction bases numbered 6, after V lost 1 base and J lost 5 bases.

The chain uses TRBV10-3 and TRBJ1-1; D might be TRBD1 (6 bases). The CDR3 runs 14 residues. V lost 2 bases to trimming and J lost 11 bases, with 18 bases between them. Germline V CDR1 and CDR2: ENHRY, SYGVKD. The CDR3 coding sequence is TGTGCCATCAGTGAGCCACATGAGGGGGGGATCGCTTTCTTT. Its translation is CAISEPHEGGIAFF.

This chain links TRBV6-4 with TRBJ1-1; possible D gene TRBD1, 6 bases. This CDR3 contains 14 residues. Germline values: CDR1 MRHNA, CDR2 SNTAGT. Trimming shortened V by 5 bases and J by 5 bases, and 15 bases separated the two germline ends. For the CDR3, the DNA is TGTGCCAGCAGTATTATACAGGGCCGTACTGAAGCTTTCTTT. It codes for CASSIIQGRTEAFF.

This clone appeared once. The chain combines TRBV3-1 (or the pseudogene TRBV3-2) with TRBJ2-3; 13 bases agree with TRBD2. The length of the CDR3 is 18 residues. V gave up 1 base and J gave up 2 bases; unmatched junction bases: 6. Germline V gives CDR1 LGHDT, CDR2 YNNKEL (reference sequence). The CDR3 nucleotides are TGTGCCAGCAGCCAAGGTGGGACTAGCGGGATGTTCACAGATACGCAGTATTTT. It codes for CASSQGGTSGMFTDTQYF.

The count of this clone is one. The chain links TRBV6-5 to TRBJ1-4; D may be TRBD1 (6 bases). V was shortened by 6 bases and J by 8 bases, with 13 bases between the two germline ends. The CDR3 length is 13 residues. The germline CDR1 and CDR2 sequences are MNHEY and SVGAGI. Here the CDR3 reads CASRQQGTEKLFF. In nucleotides, the CDR3 is TGTGCCAGCAGGCAACAGGGTACCGAAAAACTGTTTTTT.

The V gene is TRBV28, the J gene TRBJ1-3; tentative D call: TRBD1 (6 bases). V lost 4 bases, J lost 6 bases, and 13 bases lay in between. This CDR3 spans 14 amino acids. Germline CDR1 is MDHEN and CDR2 is SYDVKM. The CDR3 DNA follows: TGTGCCAGCAGTTCCTTACAGGGAAAAAACACCATATATTTT. It codes for CASSSLQGKNTIYF. The full variable domain, rest sourced from reference TRBV28 and TRBJ1-3, is DVKVTQSSRYLVKRTGEKVFLECVQDMDHENMFWYRQDPGLGLRLIYFSYDVKMKEKGDIPEGYSVSREKKERFSLILESASTNQTSMYLCASSSLQGKNTIYFGEGSWLTVV.

As regards this clone: An end of the junction does not agree with germline; a read error may underlie this. The V call is TRBV3-1 (or the pseudogene TRBV3-2), the J call TRBJ2-7, with D possibly TRBD1 on 5 matching bases. CDR1 and CDR2 from the germline V gene are LGHDT and YNNKEL (reference sequence). The CDR3 loop spans 13 amino acids. CDR3 coding DNA: TGTGCCAGCAGCCAAGTAAGGAAAACAGGAGTTATTTTC. It codes for CASSQVRKTGVIF.

This chain links TRBV19 with TRBJ1-5; 8 bases align to TRBD1. The ends lost 6 bases at V and 6 bases at J; junction bases unmatched: 10. The CDR3 spans 15 residues. In germline, CDR1 is LNHDA, CDR2 SQIVND (reference sequence). The CDR3 DNA is TGTGCCAGTAGCCGTCCGGACAGGGAAGGTCAGCCCCAGCATTTT. Translated: CASSRPDREGQPQHF.

The chain joins TRBV15 to TRBJ2-1, with TRBD2 matching over 10 bases. The CDR3 runs 19 residues. CDR1 is LNHNV and CDR2 is YYDKDF in the germline V gene (reference sequence). Losses at the gene ends were 0 bases for V and 2 bases for J; bases not matched to a gene: 10. This CDR3 is CATSRDSRERGGTYNEQFF. CDR3 in DNA: TGTGCCACCAGCAGAGACAGTCGTGAGCGGGGGGGAACCTACAATGAGCAGTTCTTC.

The J gene is TRBJ2-2, the V gene TRBV10-2; D remains ambiguous. Trimming removed 3 bases from V and 1 base from J, with 3 bases in between. This CDR3 is 13 amino acids long. Germline V CDR1 and CDR2: WSHSY, SAAADI. CDR3 amino acids: CASSEQNTGELFF. Written as DNA, the CDR3 is TGCGCCAGCAGTGAACAGAACACCGGGGAGCTGTTTTTT.

The gene calls are TRBV7-8 and TRBJ1-2; 7 positions agree with TRBD1. Germline CDR1 SGHVS, CDR2 FQNEAQ. CDR3 size: 13 residues. The J segment lost 2 bases and the V segment lost 5 bases, leaving 2 bases of the junction unmatched. This CDR3 is CASSGGQNYGYTF. The CDR3 coding sequence is TGTGCCAGCAGCGGGGGACAGAACTATGGCTACACCTTC.

CDR3 protein: CASRLQGAPYEQYF. In nucleotides, the CDR3 is TGTGCCAGCAGGTTGCAGGGGGCCCCCTACGAGCAGTACTTC. The chain uses TRBV2 and TRBJ2-7; 8 bases fit TRBD1. V lost 6 bases, J lost 2 bases, and 6 bases stayed unmatched. Per the germline V gene, CDR1 is SNHLY and CDR2 is FYNNEI. CDR3 length equals 14 residues.

Regarding this clone: One junction end does not reproduce the germline sequence, and a read error may be involved. The chain links TRBV28 to TRBJ2-2, with TRBD2 as a possible D gene (5 bases). The germline V gene has CDR1 MDHEN and CDR2 SYDVKM. This CDR3 contains 12 residues. The CDR3 bases are TGTGCCAGCAGTTTACCTACCGGGGAGCCGTTTTTT. Translation: CASSLPTGEPFF.

V is TRBV6-7 and J is TRBJ1-5; 11 bases line up with TRBD1. TRBV6-7 is annotated as an ORF whose role is uncertain. With 4 bases clipped from V and 1 base from J, the junction kept 15 bases outside the gene matches. CDR3 length: 20 amino acids. The DNA of the CDR3 is TGTGCCAGCAGTTTCCCCCCGGACAGGGGGCGCCGAGGGAGCAATCAGCCCCAGCATTTT. Its translation is CASSFPPDRGRRGSNQPQHF.

The chain links TRBV27 to TRBJ2-1; TRBD2 aligns across 7 bases. J gave up 9 bases and V 1 base, and 3 bases lay outside the gene matches. Germline CDR1 reads MNHEY; CDR2 reads SMNVEV (reference sequence). The CDR3 consists of 13 residues. CDR3 bases: TGTGCCAGCAGTTTATTTACTAGCGCTGAGCAGTTCTTC. Translating gives CASSLFTSAEQFF.

J is TRBJ2-1 and V is TRBV9; TRBD2 agrees at 9 bases. CDR1 is SGDLS and CDR2 is YYNGEE in the germline V gene. This CDR3 region has 15 residues. V dropped 7 bases and J dropped 0; count of bases not matched to a gene: 5. CDR3 bases: TGTGCCAGCGGGCTAGCGGGGCACTCCTACAATGAGCAGTTCTTC. This gives the protein CASGLAGHSYNEQFF.

V is TRBV5-4 and J is TRBJ2-3; no definite D call. This CDR3 has 12 amino acids. CDR1 and CDR2 (germline): SGHNT, YYREEE (reference sequence). The ends were cut back, 4 bases at V and 4 bases at J, with 7 bases in the middle. This CDR3 reads CASSIGPDTQYF. The CDR3 coding sequence is TGTGCCAGCAGCATTGGCCCAGATACGCAGTATTTT.

V is TRBV4-1 and J is TRBJ1-1; 7 bases line up with TRBD1. There are 13 residues in the CDR3. The germline V gene has CDR1 MGHRA and CDR2 YSYEKL. J lost 3 bases, V lost 5 bases, and 3 bases had no gene match. Written as DNA, the CDR3 is TGCGCCAGCAGCGACAGGGAACACACTGAAGCTTTCTTT. Residues: CASSDREHTEAFF.

The V and J genes are TRBV6-5 and TRBJ1-4; weak D call: TRBD1 (6 bases). Trimming left V 6 bases short and J 7 bases short, with 15 bases between. Germline-derived CDR1 and CDR2 are MNHEY and SVGAGI. CDR3 size: 14 residues. In DNA form, the CDR3 reads TGTGCCAGCAGCCCCCCCGGGACATTTGAAAAACTGTTTTTT. Its translation is CASSPPGTFEKLFF.

The chain is built from TRBV19 and TRBJ1-2, with TRBD1 as a possible D gene (6 bases). CDR3 size: 16 residues. Germline assignment: CDR1 LNHDA and CDR2 SQIVND (reference sequence). Deletions cut 6 bases from V and 4 bases from J, with 21 bases between. For the CDR3, the DNA is TGTGCCAGTAGACGCGGACAGAACTTAGCCCCCTATGGCTACACCTTC. Translation: CASRRGQNLAPYGYTF.

J is TRBJ1-3 and V is TRBV3-1 (or the pseudogene TRBV3-2); weak D call: TRBD1 (6 bases). Germline CDR1 LGHDT, CDR2 YNNKEL (reference sequence). The CDR3 loop spans 18 amino acids. Trimming pared 4 bases from V and 3 bases from J, leaving 22 bases between. CDR3: CASSLTQGQWVIGNTIYF. CDR3 coding DNA: TGTGCCAGCAGCCTGACTCAAGGACAGTGGGTGATTGGAAACACCATATATTTT.

V gene TRBV30 combines with J gene TRBJ2-7, with a tentative D call TRBD2 (7 bases). The CDR3 length is 15 residues. V dropped 3 bases and J dropped 1 base, with 16 bases sitting between them. CDR1 and CDR2 from the germline V gene are GTSNPN and SVGIG (reference sequence). DNA of the CDR3: TGTGCCTGGAGCACTCGTGGGAGGGGGTCCTACGAGCAGTACTTC. Its translation: CAWSTRGRGSYEQYF.

The chain employs TRBV28 and TRBJ1-5, with D unclear. Trimming cost V 7 bases and J 6 bases, with 25 bases left between them. CDR1 and CDR2 (germline): MDHEN, SYDVKM. The CDR3 extends over 17 amino acids. The CDR3 nucleotides are TGTGCCAGCACCCCCTTTAACCCTGGGCGATCAAGTCAGCCCCAGCATTTT. Protein: CASTPFNPGRSSQPQHF.

This chain links TRBV29-1 with TRBJ2-5; 8 bases match TRBD1. CDR3 size: 14 residues. Per the germline V gene, CDR1 is SQVTM and CDR2 is ANQGSEA. The V gene end was trimmed by 6 bases and the J gene end by 6 bases; junction bases not matched to a gene: 12. The CDR3 nucleotides are TGCAGCGTGAGCTTGGGGACAGGAAGAAAGACCCAGTACTTC. Translated: CSVSLGTGRKTQYF.